Here is one T cell receptor beta chain with its context. The data stem from a study of shared clonotypes between healthy human individuals. The CDR3 spans 14 residues. Trimming shortened V by 2 bases and J by 6 bases, and 10 bases separated the two germline ends. Germline assignment: CDR1 KGHSH and CDR2 LQKENI. Sequenced by immunoSEQ multiplex PCR; TCRdb stores in-frame clones only, minus some. The sample holds roughly 1.4 million clones, about 98.5% seen once. The V gene is TRBV18, the J gene TRBJ2-2, with D unresolved. This clonotype originated in a man aged 30-40 years in good health. Material for sequencing was naive CD4+ T cells sorted from blood. Subset reported: CD45RA+ positively selected. The CDR3 protein is CASSPLDGPGELFF. The CDR3 DNA reads as TGTGCCAGCTCACCATTGGACGGTCCCGGGGAGCTGTTTTTT. Drawing the rest from reference TRBV18 and TRBJ2-2, the complete variable domain is NAGVMQNPRHLVRRRGQEARLRCSPMKGHSHVYWYRQLPEEGLKFMVYLQKENIIDESGMPKERFSAEFPKEGPSILRIQQVVRGDSAAYFCASSPLDGPGELFFGEGSRLTVL.